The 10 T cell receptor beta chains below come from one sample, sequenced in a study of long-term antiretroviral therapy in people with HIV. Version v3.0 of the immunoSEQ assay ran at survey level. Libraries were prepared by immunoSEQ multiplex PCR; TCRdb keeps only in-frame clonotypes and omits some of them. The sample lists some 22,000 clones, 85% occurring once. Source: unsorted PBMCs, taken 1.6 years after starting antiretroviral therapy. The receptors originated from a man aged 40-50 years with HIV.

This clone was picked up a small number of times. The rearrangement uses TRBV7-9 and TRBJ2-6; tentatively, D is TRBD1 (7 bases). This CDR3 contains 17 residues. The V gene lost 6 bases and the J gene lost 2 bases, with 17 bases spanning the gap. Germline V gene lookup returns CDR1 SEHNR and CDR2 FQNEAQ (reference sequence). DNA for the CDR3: TGTGCCAGCAGGGTTCGACAGGGACTTACTGGGGCCAACGTCCTGACTTTC. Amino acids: CASRVRQGLTGANVLTF.

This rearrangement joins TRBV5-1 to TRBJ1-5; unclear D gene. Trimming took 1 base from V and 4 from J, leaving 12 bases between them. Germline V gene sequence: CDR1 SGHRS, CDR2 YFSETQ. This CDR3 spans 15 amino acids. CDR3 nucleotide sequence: TGCGCCAGCAGCTTGTTCACGGGCCCGAATCAGCCCCAGCATTTT. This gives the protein CASSLFTGPNQPQHF.

In DNA, the CDR3 is TGCGCCAGCAGCTTGGTAGAGAGAAGGAGGACCGGGGAGCTGTTTTTT. Encoded protein: CASSLVERRRTGELFF. This chain joins TRBV5-1 and TRBJ2-2; tentative D call: TRBD2 (5 bases). CDR3 length equals 16 residues. The V end was cut by 0 bases, the J end by 5 bases, with 14 bases between. CDR1 is SGHRS and CDR2 is YFSETQ in the germline V gene.

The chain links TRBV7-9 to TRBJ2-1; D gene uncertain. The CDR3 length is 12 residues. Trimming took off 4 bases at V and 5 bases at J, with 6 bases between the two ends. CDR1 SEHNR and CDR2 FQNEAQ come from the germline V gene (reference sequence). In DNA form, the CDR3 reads TGTGCCAGCAGCTACGTCGACAATGAGCAGTTCTTC. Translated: CASSYVDNEQFF.

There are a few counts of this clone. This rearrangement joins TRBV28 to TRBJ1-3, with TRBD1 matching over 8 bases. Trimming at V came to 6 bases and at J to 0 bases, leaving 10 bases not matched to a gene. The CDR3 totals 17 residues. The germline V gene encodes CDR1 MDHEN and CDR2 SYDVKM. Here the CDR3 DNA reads TGTGCCAGCAGCCCTAGGGGGGACAGGACCTCTGGAAACACCATATATTTT. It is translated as CASSPRGDRTSGNTIYF.

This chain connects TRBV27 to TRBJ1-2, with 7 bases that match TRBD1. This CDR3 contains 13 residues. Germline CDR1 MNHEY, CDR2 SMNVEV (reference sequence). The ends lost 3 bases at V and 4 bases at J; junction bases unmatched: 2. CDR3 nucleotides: TGTGCCAGCAGTTTTTCAGGGGGCTATGGCTACACCTTC. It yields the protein CASSFSGGYGYTF.

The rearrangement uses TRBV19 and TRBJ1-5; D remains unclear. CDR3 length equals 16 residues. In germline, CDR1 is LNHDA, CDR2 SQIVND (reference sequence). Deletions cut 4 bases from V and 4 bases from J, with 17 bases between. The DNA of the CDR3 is TGTGCCAGTAGTACTGGGAGCCTTATGTGGAATCAGCCCCAGCATTTT. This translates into CASSTGSLMWNQPQHF.

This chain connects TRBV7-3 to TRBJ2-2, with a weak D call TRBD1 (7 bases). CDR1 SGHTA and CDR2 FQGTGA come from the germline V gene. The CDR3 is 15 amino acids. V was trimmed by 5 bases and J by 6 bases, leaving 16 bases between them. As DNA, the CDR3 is TGTGCCAGCAGCCCAGGCGGGACAGTGGCCGGGGAGCTGTTTTTT. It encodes CASSPGGTVAGELFF. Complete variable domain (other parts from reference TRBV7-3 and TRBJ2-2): GAGVSQTPSNKVTEKGKYVELRCDPISGHTALYWYRQSLGQGPEFLIYFQGTGAADDSGLPNDRFFAVRPEGSVSTLKIQRTERGDSAVYLCASSPGGTVAGELFFGEGSRLTVL.

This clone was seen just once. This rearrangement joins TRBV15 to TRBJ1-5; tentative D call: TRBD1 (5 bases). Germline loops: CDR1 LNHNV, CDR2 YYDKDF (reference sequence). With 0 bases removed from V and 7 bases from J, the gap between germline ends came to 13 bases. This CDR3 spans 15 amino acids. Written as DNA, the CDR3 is TGTGCCACCAGCAGAGATCGGGGGGAAGGCCAGCCCCAGCATTTT. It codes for CATSRDRGEGQPQHF.

In DNA form, the CDR3 reads TGTGCCAGCAGTTGGTCGACCCCAGCGGACAATGAGCAGTTCTTC. It is translated as CASSWSTPADNEQFF. The chain couples TRBV6-6 to TRBJ2-1, with D perhaps matching TRBD2 (5 bases). V was pared by 4 bases and J by 5 bases, with 15 bases between. The CDR3 is made up of 15 amino acids. Germline V CDR1 and CDR2: MNHNY, SVGAGI (reference sequence).